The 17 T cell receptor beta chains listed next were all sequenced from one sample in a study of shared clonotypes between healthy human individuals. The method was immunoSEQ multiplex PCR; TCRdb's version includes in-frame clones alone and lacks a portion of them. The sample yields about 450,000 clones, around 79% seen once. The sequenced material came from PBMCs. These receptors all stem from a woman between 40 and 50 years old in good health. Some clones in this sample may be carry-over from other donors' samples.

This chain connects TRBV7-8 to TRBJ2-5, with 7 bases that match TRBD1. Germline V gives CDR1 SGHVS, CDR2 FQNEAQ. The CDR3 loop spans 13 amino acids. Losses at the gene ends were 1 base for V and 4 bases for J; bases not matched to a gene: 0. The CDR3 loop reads CASSLDRGETQYF. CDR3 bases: TGTGCCAGCAGCTTAGACAGGGGAGAGACCCAGTACTTC.

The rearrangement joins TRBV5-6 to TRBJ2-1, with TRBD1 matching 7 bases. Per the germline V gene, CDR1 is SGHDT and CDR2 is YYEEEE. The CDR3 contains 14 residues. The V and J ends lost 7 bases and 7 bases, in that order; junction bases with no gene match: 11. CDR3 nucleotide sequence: TGTGCCAGCCGAAACAGGGGACGCTTAAATGAGCAGTTCTTC. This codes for CASRNRGRLNEQFF.

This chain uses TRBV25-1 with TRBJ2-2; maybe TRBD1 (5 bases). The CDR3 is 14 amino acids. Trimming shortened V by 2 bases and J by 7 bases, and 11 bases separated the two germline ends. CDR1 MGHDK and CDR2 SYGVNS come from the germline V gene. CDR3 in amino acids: CASSEPLRGGELFF. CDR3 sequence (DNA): TGTGCCAGCAGTGAACCCCTAAGGGGCGGGGAGCTGTTTTTT.

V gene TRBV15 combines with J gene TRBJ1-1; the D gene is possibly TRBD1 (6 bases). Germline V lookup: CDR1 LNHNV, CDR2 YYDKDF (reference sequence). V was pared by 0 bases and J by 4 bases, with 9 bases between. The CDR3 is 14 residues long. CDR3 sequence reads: CATSRDPGATEAFF. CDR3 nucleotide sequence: TGTGCCACCAGCAGAGATCCAGGGGCCACTGAAGCTTTCTTT.

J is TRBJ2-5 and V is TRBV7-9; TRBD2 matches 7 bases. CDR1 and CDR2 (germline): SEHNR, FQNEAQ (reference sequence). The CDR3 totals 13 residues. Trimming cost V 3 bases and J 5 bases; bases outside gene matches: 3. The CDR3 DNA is TGTGCCAGCAGCTTCGGGGGGAGGGAGACCCAGTACTTC. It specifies CASSFGGRETQYF.

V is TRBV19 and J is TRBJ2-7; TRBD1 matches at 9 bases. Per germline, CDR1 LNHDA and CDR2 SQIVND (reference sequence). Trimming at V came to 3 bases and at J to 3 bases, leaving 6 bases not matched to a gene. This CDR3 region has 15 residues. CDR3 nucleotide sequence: TGTGCCAGTAGTATGGGACAGGGCGGTCACTACGAGCAGTACTTC. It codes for CASSMGQGGHYEQYF.

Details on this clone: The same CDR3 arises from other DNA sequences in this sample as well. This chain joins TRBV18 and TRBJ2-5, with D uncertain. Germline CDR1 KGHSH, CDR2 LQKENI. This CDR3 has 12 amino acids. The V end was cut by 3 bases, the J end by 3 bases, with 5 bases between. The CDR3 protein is CASSPSEETQYF. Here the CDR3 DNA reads TGTGCCAGCTCACCCAGTGAAGAGACCCAGTACTTC.

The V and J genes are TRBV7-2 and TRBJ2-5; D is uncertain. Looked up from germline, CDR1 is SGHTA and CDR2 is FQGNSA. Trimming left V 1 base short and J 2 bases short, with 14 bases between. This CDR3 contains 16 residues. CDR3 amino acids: CASSLVLGQKQETQYF. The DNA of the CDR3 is TGTGCCAGCAGCTTAGTTTTAGGGCAGAAACAAGAGACCCAGTACTTC.

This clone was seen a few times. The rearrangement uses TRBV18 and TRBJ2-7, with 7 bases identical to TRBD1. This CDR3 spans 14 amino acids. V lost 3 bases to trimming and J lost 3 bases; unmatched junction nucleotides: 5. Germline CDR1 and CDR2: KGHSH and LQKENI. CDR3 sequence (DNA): TGTGCCAGCTCACCCGCCAGGGACAGCTACGAGCAGTACTTC. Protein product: CASSPARDSYEQYF. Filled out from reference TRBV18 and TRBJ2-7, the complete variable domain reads NAGVMQNPRHLVRRRGQEARLRCSPMKGHSHVYWYRQLPEEGLKFMVYLQKENIIDESGMPKERFSAEFPKEGPSILRIQQVVRGDSAAYFCASSPARDSYEQYFGPGTRLTVT.

In nucleotides, the CDR3 is TGTGCCTGGAGTGTACTGGCGGGGGGGGGAGAGACCCAGTACTTC. Translated, it gives CAWSVLAGGGETQYF. This chain joins TRBV30 and TRBJ2-5, with 9 bases that match TRBD2. The CDR3 spans 15 residues. In germline, CDR1 is GTSNPN, CDR2 SVGIG (reference sequence). Germline trimming cut 0 bases from V and 4 bases from J; bases unmatched to any gene: 6.

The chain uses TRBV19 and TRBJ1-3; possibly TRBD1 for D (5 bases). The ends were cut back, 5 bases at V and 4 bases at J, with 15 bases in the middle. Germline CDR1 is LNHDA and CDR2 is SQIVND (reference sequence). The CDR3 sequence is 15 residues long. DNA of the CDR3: TGTGCCAGTAGTCAGCTTGGGACCGCCGGAAACACCATATATTTT. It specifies CASSQLGTAGNTIYF.

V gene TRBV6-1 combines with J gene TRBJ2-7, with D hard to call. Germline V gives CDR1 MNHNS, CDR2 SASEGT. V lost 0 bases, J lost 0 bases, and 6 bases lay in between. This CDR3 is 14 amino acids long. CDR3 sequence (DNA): TGTGCCAGCAGTGAAGCGGCGGTCTCCTACGAGCAGTACTTC. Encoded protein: CASSEAAVSYEQYF.

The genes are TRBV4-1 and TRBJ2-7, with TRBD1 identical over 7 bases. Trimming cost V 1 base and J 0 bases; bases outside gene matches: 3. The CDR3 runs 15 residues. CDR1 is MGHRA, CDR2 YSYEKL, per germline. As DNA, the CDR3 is TGCGCCAGCAGCCAAGTGCCAGGGGGCTCCTACGAGCAGTACTTC. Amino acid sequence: CASSQVPGGSYEQYF.

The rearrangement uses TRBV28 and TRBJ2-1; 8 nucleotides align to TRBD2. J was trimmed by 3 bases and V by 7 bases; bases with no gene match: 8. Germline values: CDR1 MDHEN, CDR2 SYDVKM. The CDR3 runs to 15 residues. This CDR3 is CASTPTSGGYNEQFF. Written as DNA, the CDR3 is TGTGCCAGCACCCCCACTAGCGGAGGCTACAATGAGCAGTTCTTC.

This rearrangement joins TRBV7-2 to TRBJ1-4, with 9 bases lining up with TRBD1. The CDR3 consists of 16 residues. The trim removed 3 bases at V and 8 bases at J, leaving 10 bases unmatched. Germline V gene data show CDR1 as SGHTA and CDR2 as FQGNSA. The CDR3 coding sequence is TGTGCCAGCAGCTTTCTCCCCGGGACAGGGTACGAAAAACTGTTTTTT. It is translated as CASSFLPGTGYEKLFF.

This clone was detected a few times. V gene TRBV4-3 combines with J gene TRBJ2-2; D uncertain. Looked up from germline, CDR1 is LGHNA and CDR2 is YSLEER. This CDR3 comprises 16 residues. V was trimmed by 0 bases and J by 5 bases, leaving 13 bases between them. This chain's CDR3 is CASSQDVGIGTGELFF. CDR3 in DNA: TGCGCCAGCAGCCAAGATGTTGGGATCGGAACCGGGGAGCTGTTTTTT.

CDR3 residues: CAIIGDGNTPGTSGSIYEQYF. CDR3 coding DNA: TGTGCCATCATTGGGGATGGTAACACTCCCGGGACTAGCGGGAGCATCTACGAGCAGTACTTC. The chain carries TRBV10-3 and TRBJ2-7; 14 positions agree with TRBD2. Per the germline V gene, CDR1 is ENHRY and CDR2 is SYGVKD. The junction had 23 bases not matched to a gene; V was cut back by 7 bases and J by 3 bases. The CDR3 extends over 21 amino acids.